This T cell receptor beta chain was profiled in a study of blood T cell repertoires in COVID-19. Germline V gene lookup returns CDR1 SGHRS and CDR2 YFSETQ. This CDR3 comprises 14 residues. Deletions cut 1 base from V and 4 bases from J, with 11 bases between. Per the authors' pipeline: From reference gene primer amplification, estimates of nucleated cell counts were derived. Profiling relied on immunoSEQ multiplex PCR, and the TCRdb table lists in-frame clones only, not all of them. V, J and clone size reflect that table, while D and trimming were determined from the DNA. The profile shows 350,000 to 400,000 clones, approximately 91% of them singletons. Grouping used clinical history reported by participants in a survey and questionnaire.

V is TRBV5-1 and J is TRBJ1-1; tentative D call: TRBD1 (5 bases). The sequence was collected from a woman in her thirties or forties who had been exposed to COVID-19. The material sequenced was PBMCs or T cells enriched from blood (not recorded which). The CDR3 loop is CASSLPGGTTEAFF. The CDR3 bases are TGCGCCAGCAGCTTGCCGGGAGGGACCACTGAAGCTTTCTTT.